These 26 T cell receptor beta chains originate from one sample sequenced in a study of blood T cell repertoires in COVID-19. Some clones are missing from TCRdb's copy, which holds only in-frame ones; the method was immunoSEQ multiplex PCR. The repertoire holds a few hundred thousand clones, with 70% to 90% as singletons. Sequences were obtained from peripheral blood. The receptors shown here come from a human donor with COVID-19, enrolled during active disease. The donor label of this sample is uncertain.

This clone was seen once. The rearrangement links TRBV9 to TRBJ2-5; D may be TRBD1 (5 bases). CDR3 length: 14 amino acids. V lost 0 bases and J lost 5, with 11 bases in between. Germline V gives CDR1 SGDLS, CDR2 YYNGEE. DNA of the CDR3: TGTGCCAGCAGCGTAGCTGGGGCAATCGAGACCCAGTACTTC. This sequence encodes CASSVAGAIETQYF.

This sequence joins TRBV4-1 and TRBJ2-2; 8 bases fit TRBD2. The junction had 12 bases not matched to a gene; V was cut back by 6 bases and J by 3 bases. There are 17 residues in the CDR3. Per the germline V gene, CDR1 is MGHRA and CDR2 is YSYEKL. The DNA of the CDR3 is TGCGCCAGCAGGGCGAGCCGAGCGGGAGCCGACACCGGGGAGCTGTTTTTT. Translation gives CASRASRAGADTGELFF.

The chain couples TRBV7-9 to TRBJ2-1; a weak D match, TRBD2 (6 bases). V lost 1 base and J lost 7, with 11 bases in between. The CDR3 runs 14 residues. Germline-derived CDR1 and CDR2 are SEHNR and FQNEAQ (reference sequence). CDR3 DNA sequence: TGTGCCAGCAGCTTAGAGGGTCGGGGGAATGAGCAGTTCTTC. Amino acids: CASSLEGRGNEQFF.

V and J are TRBV11-3 and TRBJ1-1; D ambiguous. V lost 1 base and J 7 bases, leaving 10 bases between the germline ends. The CDR3 length is 13 residues. Germline V lookup: CDR1 SGHNT, CDR2 YENEEA. The CDR3 nucleotides are TGTGCCAGCAGCTTAGGGCGGAGAGGTGAAGCTTTCTTT. This gives the protein CASSLGRRGEAFF.

This sequence joins TRBV7-6 and TRBJ2-2; D is perhaps TRBD2 (6 bases). Germline values: CDR1 SGHVS, CDR2 FNYEAQ. V was pared by 2 bases and J by 5 bases, with 15 bases between. The CDR3 has 16 residues. This CDR3 reads CASSLSSSAGTGELFF. The CDR3 DNA reads TGTGCCAGCAGCTTATCCTCTAGCGCGGGAACCGGGGAGCTGTTTTTT.

The genes are TRBV29-1 and TRBJ2-1; no reliable D call. Looked up from germline, CDR1 is SQVTM and CDR2 is ANQGSEA. The CDR3 runs 13 residues. Trimming took 4 bases from V and 5 from J, leaving 12 bases between them. For the CDR3, the DNA is TGCAGCGTTGTAGCTGCCCCCCACAATGAGCAGTTCTTC. Its protein is CSVVAAPHNEQFF.

This clone has more than one count but fewer than ten. The V and J genes are TRBV7-2 and TRBJ2-7; no reliable D call. This CDR3 spans 15 amino acids. Deletions cut 4 bases from V and 0 bases from J, with 13 bases between. Looked up from germline, CDR1 is SGHTA and CDR2 is FQGNSA. The CDR3 sequence: CASSSSAVSSYEQYF. CDR3 sequence (DNA): TGTGCCAGCAGCTCGTCGGCGGTGAGCTCCTACGAGCAGTACTTC.

The rearrangement uses TRBV19 and TRBJ2-3; 8 nucleotides align to TRBD1. CDR1 and CDR2 from the germline V gene are LNHDA and SQIVND (reference sequence). Losses at the gene ends were 5 bases for V and 3 bases for J; bases not matched to a gene: 4. The CDR3 contains 14 residues. CDR3 sequence (DNA): TGTGCCAGTAGTCGCAGGGGGCCTACAGATACGCAGTATTTT. The encoded protein is CASSRRGPTDTQYF.

This chain links TRBV7-2 with TRBJ2-2, with TRBD1 identical over 8 bases. With V trimmed by 5 bases and J by 7 bases, 9 bases remained unmatched. The germline V gene encodes CDR1 SGHTA and CDR2 FQGNSA. This CDR3 region has 15 residues. CDR3 region: CASSPRTGHGGELFF. CDR3 nucleotides: TGTGCCAGCAGCCCGAGGACAGGGCATGGCGGGGAGCTGTTTTTT. Based on the CDR3 plus reference TRBV7-2 and TRBJ2-2, the full variable domain is GAGVSQSPSNKVTEKGKDVELRCDPISGHTALYWYRQSLGQGLEFLIYFQGNSAPDKSGLPSDRFSAERTGGSVSTLTIQRTQQEDSAVYLCASSPRTGHGGELFFGEGSRLTVL.

V gene TRBV7-9 combines with J gene TRBJ1-1, with 10 nucleotides matching TRBD1. The J segment lost 1 base and the V segment lost 1 base, leaving 0 bases of the junction unmatched. This CDR3 region has 15 residues. In germline, CDR1 is SEHNR, CDR2 FQNEAQ (reference sequence). The CDR3 loop reads CASSLGDRGNTEAFF. The CDR3 coding sequence is TGTGCCAGCAGCTTAGGGGACAGGGGGAACACTGAAGCTTTCTTT.

The chain has TRBV6-5 and TRBJ1-3; 7 nucleotides agree with TRBD1. The CDR3 runs 13 residues. Germline values: CDR1 MNHEY, CDR2 SVGAGI. V gave up 11 bases and J gave up 7 bases; unmatched junction bases: 11. The CDR3 region has the DNA TGTGCCTTAGGGGGCAGGGTTGGTAACACCATATATTTT. It translates to CALGGRVGNTIYF.

The rearrangement links TRBV7-9 to TRBJ2-1; D perhaps matches TRBD2 (6 bases). The ends were cut back, 1 base at V and 5 bases at J, with 9 bases in the middle. Germline assignment: CDR1 SEHNR and CDR2 FQNEAQ (reference sequence). The CDR3 has 14 residues. The CDR3 sequence is CASSLGLADNEQFF. The CDR3 DNA reads as TGTGCCAGCAGCTTAGGGTTAGCGGACAATGAGCAGTTCTTC.

The chain employs TRBV18 and TRBJ1-3; D is unclear. V was clipped by 3 bases and J by 8 bases, with 17 bases between them. The germline V gene encodes CDR1 KGHSH and CDR2 LQKENI. The CDR3 has 15 amino acids. DNA for the CDR3: TGTGCCAGCTCACCCCCTAACGCTTTCGGGGACACCATATATTTT. Translated: CASSPPNAFGDTIYF.

This rearrangement joins TRBV20-1 to TRBJ2-2, with 11 bases matching TRBD2. The CDR3 is 17 amino acids. The V gene end was trimmed by 3 bases and the J gene end by 2 bases; junction bases not matched to a gene: 8. Germline V lookup: CDR1 DFQATT, CDR2 SNEGSKA (reference sequence). The CDR3 DNA follows: TGCAGTGCTAGTTCGGGTAGCGGGAGGGGAAACACCGGGGAGCTGTTTTTT. As protein: CSASSGSGRGNTGELFF.

The J gene is TRBJ2-3, the V gene TRBV19, with D possibly matching TRBD2 (6 bases). Germline assignment: CDR1 LNHDA and CDR2 SQIVND (reference sequence). The V end was cut by 3 bases, the J end by 0 bases, with 10 bases between. The length of the CDR3 is 15 residues. Here the CDR3 DNA reads TGTGCCAGTAGTATGTATGGGGGGAGCACAGATACGCAGTATTTT. It specifies CASSMYGGSTDTQYF.

This rearrangement joins TRBV3-1 (or the pseudogene TRBV3-2) to TRBJ1-5; D uncertain. From germline, CDR1 is LGHDT and CDR2 YNNKEL (reference sequence). Trimming stripped 4 bases from V and 7 bases from J, with 14 bases between. The CDR3 runs to 14 residues. CDR3 amino acids: CASSPGNNPQPQHF. The CDR3, as DNA: TGTGCCAGCAGCCCAGGCAACAACCCCCAGCCCCAGCATTTT.

This sequence joins TRBV27 and TRBJ2-7, with D perhaps TRBD1 (6 bases). The CDR3 loop spans 16 amino acids. The germline V gene has CDR1 MNHEY and CDR2 SMNVEV (reference sequence). V lost 4 bases and J lost 4, with 20 bases in between. The CDR3 DNA is TGTGCCAGCAGTTCCTCACAGGGCCCGCGGGTATACGAGCAGTACTTC. Encoded protein: CASSSSQGPRVYEQYF.

V gene TRBV7-9 combines with J gene TRBJ1-6; no firm D call. Germline-derived CDR1 and CDR2 are SEHNR and FQNEAQ (reference sequence). Between the trimmed V and J ends, which lost 3 bases and 5 bases, there was a span of 5 bases. The CDR3 spans 13 residues. The DNA for the CDR3 is TGTGCCAGCAGCTTTTCGGATAATTCACCCCTCCACTTT. Its protein product is CASSFSDNSPLHF.

The rearrangement links TRBV12-3 or TRBV12-4 to TRBJ1-5; D unclear. V was trimmed by 6 bases and J by 6 bases, leaving 9 bases between them. CDR3 size: 12 residues. The CDR3 loop reads CASSLEAQPQHF. In DNA, the CDR3 is TGTGCCAGCAGCCTCGAGGCTCAGCCCCAGCATTTT.

This chain connects TRBV27 to TRBJ2-7; 12 nucleotides line up with TRBD1. This CDR3 region has 15 residues. Germline V gene sequence: CDR1 MNHEY, CDR2 SMNVEV (reference sequence). With V trimmed by 9 bases and J by 2 bases, 8 bases remained unmatched. In DNA, the CDR3 is TGTGCCAGTCCTACATGGGACAGGGGGCCCTACGAGCAGTACTTC. It specifies CASPTWDRGPYEQYF.

The table lists this clone with a count of one. J is TRBJ1-1 and V is TRBV5-6, with D maybe TRBD1 (6 bases). This CDR3 has 16 residues. With 4 bases removed from V and 1 base from J, the gap between germline ends came to 17 bases. Germline CDR1 and CDR2: SGHDT and YYEEEE. The CDR3 DNA reads as TGTGCCAGCAGCCCCAGGGGCGTAGGGGCGAACACTGAAGCTTTCTTT. Protein: CASSPRGVGANTEAFF.

The chain has TRBV24-1 and TRBJ2-1, with D possibly matching TRBD1 (6 bases). CDR3 length equals 14 residues. Germline CDR1 KGHDR, CDR2 SFDVKD. The V end was cut by 4 bases, the J end by 5 bases, with 11 bases between. The CDR3 DNA reads as TGTGCCACCAGTGACCGAGGACAGAACAATGAGCAGTTCTTC. Its protein product is CATSDRGQNNEQFF.

The chain couples TRBV28 to TRBJ1-2; 12 positions match TRBD1. Looked up from germline, CDR1 is MDHEN and CDR2 is SYDVKM. V shed 7 bases and J 2 bases; nucleotides not matched to a gene: 8. The CDR3 is made up of 16 amino acids. The CDR3 here is CASTRPGTGGNYGYTF. CDR3 nucleotides: TGTGCCAGCACCCGCCCCGGGACAGGGGGCAACTATGGCTACACCTTC.

J is TRBJ2-1 and V is TRBV6-5; D is possibly TRBD2 (7 bases). CDR1 MNHEY and CDR2 SVGAGI come from the germline V gene. This CDR3 contains 13 residues. V lost 7 bases to trimming and J lost 4 bases, with 11 bases between them. The CDR3 DNA reads TGTGCCAGCAAGGGGGGGGAGTACAATGAGCAGTTCTTC. Amino acids: CASKGGEYNEQFF.

The chain uses TRBV12-1 and TRBJ2-5; the table's D call, TRBD1, was not checked against the DNA. TRBV12-1 is a pseudogene segment. The CDR3 is made up of 16 amino acids. The CDR3 here is CASSYPGTISIIAQYF. CDR3 nucleotide sequence: TGTGCCAGCAGTTACCCGGGGACAATAAGTATTATAGCCCAGTACTTC.

V gene TRBV28 combines with J gene TRBJ1-2; tentative D call: TRBD1 (5 bases). This CDR3 is built from 13 residues. V gave up 4 bases and J gave up 2 bases, with 8 bases separating them. Germline CDR1 and CDR2: MDHEN and SYDVKM. CDR3: CASSWGLNYGYTF. CDR3 DNA sequence: TGTGCCAGCAGTTGGGGCTTGAACTATGGCTACACCTTC.